This T cell receptor beta chain comes out of a study of cytomegalovirus exposure and HLA in healthy donors (dated by TCRdb to about 2017). As for the study more broadly: In an earlier analysis of some 550 of the donors, 276 Gb of sequence data and 120 million or so unique TCR beta sequences from about 190 million T cells were reported. A separate validation cohort of over 95 different subjects was used in addition to the roughly 670-subject first cohort. Typing coverage differed by locus: A, B, C, DRB1 and DQB1 were typed in about 620-640 donors, DQA1 in 500 to 550, DPA1 in approximately 600, and DPB1 in 400 to 480. The study was designed to test whether signatures of past pathogen exposure could be identified by cataloging public T cell receptors. An early release covering approximately 600 HLA-typed donors comprised approximately 290 gigabases of sequencing data and approximately 80 million unique TCR sequences. Alongside the repertoire data, information on donor age, sex, ethnicity and CMV serostatus was compiled. Among a few hundred genotyped donors of the cohort, an average of approximately 230,000 unique TCR beta nucleotide sequences were sequenced per donor, 15% to 20% of them non-productive. Four to six DR-DQ haplotypes were handled as single units for association and clustering, since linkage in the cohort was strong. The T cell repertoires of 666 subjects were profiled by immunosequencing and related to cytomegalovirus serostatus. Every repertoire in the discovery cohort had been generated on one and the same sequencing platform. In the later analysis, no new phenotypic data were used to find candidate immune exposures; instead, reliance was placed on TCR beta sequences and their occurrence across donors. A later genetic analysis took genome-wide SNP genotypes for about three fifths of the roughly 670 donors and used that subset as a discovery cohort. Both class I and class II loci were covered by HLA typing, at four-digit resolution. The study combined high-throughput TCR immunosequencing, statistical association of individual TCRs with disease status, and machine learning to predict cytomegalovirus infection status. Of the approximately 370 genotyped donors, 81% were placed in the genetic ancestry cluster associated with self-reported Caucasian donors. A later analysis re-examined previously published TCR beta repertoires from about 700 donors and added high-resolution HLA genotyping to investigate patterns of TCR occurrence. To decide whether each TCR beta V gene segment behaved as functional or pseudogenic, an earlier analysis of nearly 600 of the donors relied on high-throughput TCR beta sequencing. The paper's findings and limits, for the study overall: Compared with the roughly 670-donor mean, donors in an Asian-associated ancestry cluster had fewer N-insertions in productive TCRs, according to a later genetic analysis. When HLA alleles, especially DR and DQ, strongly co-occurred, attributing TCR associations to individual alleles was difficult. A further reported finding was that TCR beta sequences accurately predicted the HLA-A and HLA-B alleles for most subjects in the first cohort. Presence/absence analyses assumed roughly uniform sequencing depth across donors, an assumption that may not hold. A later analysis reported that several top co-occurrence clusters appeared linked to parvovirus B19, influenza, CMV and Epstein-Barr virus. Because HLA typing was unavailable for some donors at each locus, only the typed subset was used in association tests. The classifier was reported to diagnose cytomegalovirus status with high specificity and sensitivity in both the original and validation cohorts. An association between a missense DCLRE1C variant and V-gene and J-gene trimming of TCR beta chains was found in a later genetic analysis and replicated in an independent cohort. For the cohort, immune exposure information was limited to CMV serostatus. In a later analysis, most CMV-associated TCR beta chains were found to appear HLA-restricted, with HLA associations seemingly driven largely by CMV exposure. A group of highly shared sequence variants was considered likely to be a technical artifact of the sequencing pipeline. In an earlier analysis of over 550 of the donors, most TCR beta V segments were observed in productive rearrangements about 87% or about 30% of the time, broadly matching IMGT annotations. Because counts were too low, approximately 15 rarely observed V segments, including chromosome 9 orphons, were excluded from the earlier analysis of under 650 of the donors. The authors suggested that the approach could potentially be extended to other disease states and immunological phenotypes. The 87-base-pair reads could not distinguish some IMGT-functional V segments, including TRBV6-2 and TRBV6-3, so those segments were excluded. In vitro tests confirmed that three of the cytomegalovirus-associated TCR beta chains recognize cytomegalovirus antigens. A later analysis found that HLA-associated TCR beta chains were more clonally expanded and had lower generation probabilities than equally common non-associated chains. Correlated functional status among segregating V segments might be attributable to linkage disequilibrium, but an unknown experimental factor could not be ruled out. The study listed 150 to 200 TCR beta chains as associated with cytomegalovirus. A later analysis associated about 16,000 TCR beta sequences with specific HLA alleles at a false discovery rate of 0.05. This cohort had only TCR beta chains sequenced, and the lack of alpha or paired-chain data limited which features could be detected. A later analysis found that TCR association rates varied across HLA loci, with DRB1 alleles showing the most associated TCRs and HLA-C alleles the fewest. While some public TCRs were present in many individuals, most TCR sequences turned up only very rarely across donors.

This clone was counted a few times. Its antigen remains undetermined. No clone much larger than this one lies a single base away; base qualities are absent. Receptor amplification or capture employed the immunoSEQ multiplex PCR assay. For the multiplex PCR, a mixture combining 60 forward primers for TCR Vbeta segments and 13 reverse primers for TCR Jbeta segments was used. The CDR3 region of rearranged TCR beta genes was amplified from genomic DNA with a multiplex PCR assay. The Illumina HiSeq System was used to sequence the amplified TCR beta libraries as 87-base-pair reads. The original pipeline was this. A later analysis counted about 80 million unique TCR beta chains across the 690 or so repertoires, and approximately 11 million of these chains were shared by at least two donors. To remove PCR and sequencing errors, raw reads were error-corrected and collapsed into unique sequences using a nearest-neighbor algorithm that merged closely related sequences. To assign V, D and J gene segments, CDR3 sequences were aligned to IMGT reference sequences. For a sequence to be retained, a match of at least six nucleotides was required to both a V gene segment and a J gene segment. A rearrangement counted as productive if the CDR3 had no stop codons and remained in frame with V and J, and every other rearrangement counted as non-productive. Following IMGT convention, CDR3 was defined as the stretch from the second conserved V-encoded cysteine to the conserved J-encoded phenylalanine. Sequences without an unambiguous match to a single V gene segment were excluded from the earlier analysis of a few hundred of the donors. In an earlier analysis of some 590 of the donors, V segments were called functional above 56.7% productive rearrangements and were called segregating when the between-donor standard deviation exceeded 5%. A statistical classification framework was built to diagnose cytomegalovirus status from the catalog of TCR beta chain sequences. A later analysis assigned V and J genes by comparing TCR nucleotide sequences with IMGT/GENE-DB human TR gene sequences. Using the TCRdist pipeline, a later analysis assigned CDR3 sequences along with most-parsimonious VDJ recombination scenarios. A later analysis defined each TCR beta chain by its CDR3 amino acid sequence plus V-gene family, and excluded reads lacking a unique V-gene family. As a way to deal with suspected cross-contamination and a sequencing artifact, a later analysis dropped 450 to 700 nucleotide sequences that were highly shared and had low generation probability. A later analysis calculated a clonal expansion index for each public chain from normalized within-repertoire ranks of inferred template counts. A later analysis computed generation probabilities with a VDJ recombination model fitted to out-of-frame rearrangements, and checked the results against IGoR. In a later analysis, TCR-TCR, TCR-HLA and TCR-CMV co-occurrence was scored with hypergeometric tests, and a repertoire-size bias correction was applied to TCR pairs. To estimate false discovery rates, a later analysis permuted the HLA or CMV assignments 20 times. In a later analysis, co-occurring TCRs were grouped using DBSCAN, with TCRdist sequence similarity added in when clustering inside HLA-allele-positive subsets. For co-occurrence clustering, repertoires with fewer than 30,000 or more than 120,000 public chains were excluded, along with roughly five repertoires with anomalous nucleotide sharing. TCRdb provides this immuneACCESS table in a form limited to in-frame rearrangements. Some clones are lacking; in checked studies, under half of them reflect an unresolved V gene, and why the rest are absent is not known. V, J and clone size derive from that table, while D and trimming were established from the DNA sequence. The sample has 150,000 to 200,000 clones on record, roughly four fifths of them singletons. Together, the top ten hold 4% to 6% of the sample.

The cohort consisted of approximately 670 healthy bone marrow donors. At the time of sampling, every cohort member was nominally healthy, though immune exposures that went unrecorded were likely present. The donor tested CMV seronegative and was one of the 352 seronegative cohort members. A peripheral blood sample was provided by each donor, and peripheral blood mononuclear cells were used for TCR beta sequencing. The Qiagen DNeasy Blood Extraction Kit was used to extract genomic DNA from the blood cell samples. Via the germline V gene (reference sequence), CDR1 is LNHDA and CDR2 SQIVND. Germline trimming: 9 bases from V, 1 base from J; junction bases outside gene matches: 4. The CDR3 runs 13 residues from the cysteine to the phenylalanine. Of all the DNA, just the CDR3 is kept, 39 bases in frame from base 1.

The sample comprised PBMCs. The origin of this receptor is a man between 18 and 29 years old in good health and CMV-seronegative. Recombination connected TRBV19 to TRBJ2-3; 7 junctional bases match TRBD1. The CDR3: CASLGQGTDTQYF. The sequenced DNA is TGTGCCAGCCTAGGACAGGGCACAGATACGCAGTATTTT.